This entry describes one TCR beta chain. These data come from a study of control samples from healthy donors and cancer patients. The CDR3 extends over 10 amino acids. Germline loops: CDR1 LGHDT, CDR2 YNNKEL (reference sequence). With V trimmed by 11 bases and J by 8 bases, 4 bases remained unmatched. Some clones are missing from TCRdb's copy, which holds only in-frame ones; the method was immunoSEQ multiplex PCR. The data hold 100,000 to 150,000 clones, with more than 70% observed a single time. The chain couples TRBV3-1 (or the pseudogene TRBV3-2) to TRBJ2-3; 7 bases line up with TRBD2. This TCR was recovered from a man in his sixties in good health. Material: blood. The CDR3 loop is CAYGEGTQYF. For the CDR3, the DNA is TGTGCCTACGGGGAGGGTACGCAGTATTTT.